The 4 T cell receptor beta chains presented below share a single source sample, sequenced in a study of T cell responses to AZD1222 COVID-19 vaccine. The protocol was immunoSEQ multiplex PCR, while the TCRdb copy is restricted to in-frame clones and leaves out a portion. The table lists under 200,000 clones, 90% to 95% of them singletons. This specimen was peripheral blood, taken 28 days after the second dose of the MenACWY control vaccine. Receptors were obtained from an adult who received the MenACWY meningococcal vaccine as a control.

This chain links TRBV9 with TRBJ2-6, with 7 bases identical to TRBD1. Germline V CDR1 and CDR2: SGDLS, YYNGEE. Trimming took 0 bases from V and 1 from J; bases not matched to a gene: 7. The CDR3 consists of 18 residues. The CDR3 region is CASSVVGTAHSGANVLTF. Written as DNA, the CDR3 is TGTGCCAGCAGCGTAGTTGGGACAGCGCATTCTGGGGCCAACGTCCTGACTTTC.

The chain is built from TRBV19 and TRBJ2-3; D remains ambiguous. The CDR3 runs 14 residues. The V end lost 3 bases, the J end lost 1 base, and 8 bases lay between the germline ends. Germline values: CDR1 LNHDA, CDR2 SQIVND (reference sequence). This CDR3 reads CASSMRLGTDTQYF. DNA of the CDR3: TGTGCCAGTAGTATGAGGCTGGGCACAGATACGCAGTATTTT.

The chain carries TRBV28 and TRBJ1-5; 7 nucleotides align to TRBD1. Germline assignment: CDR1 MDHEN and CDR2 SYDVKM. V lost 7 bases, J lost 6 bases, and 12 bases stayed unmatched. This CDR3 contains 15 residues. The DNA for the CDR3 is TGTGCCAGCATACGAAGGGGGCTTTGGGGTCAGCCCCAGCATTTT. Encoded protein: CASIRRGLWGQPQHF.

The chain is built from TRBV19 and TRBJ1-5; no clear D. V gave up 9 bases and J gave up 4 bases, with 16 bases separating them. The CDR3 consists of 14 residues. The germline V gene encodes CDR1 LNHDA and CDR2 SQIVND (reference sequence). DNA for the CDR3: TGTGCCAGCAACCTTGGAGGGAATAATCAGCCCCAGCATTTT. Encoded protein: CASNLGGNNQPQHF.